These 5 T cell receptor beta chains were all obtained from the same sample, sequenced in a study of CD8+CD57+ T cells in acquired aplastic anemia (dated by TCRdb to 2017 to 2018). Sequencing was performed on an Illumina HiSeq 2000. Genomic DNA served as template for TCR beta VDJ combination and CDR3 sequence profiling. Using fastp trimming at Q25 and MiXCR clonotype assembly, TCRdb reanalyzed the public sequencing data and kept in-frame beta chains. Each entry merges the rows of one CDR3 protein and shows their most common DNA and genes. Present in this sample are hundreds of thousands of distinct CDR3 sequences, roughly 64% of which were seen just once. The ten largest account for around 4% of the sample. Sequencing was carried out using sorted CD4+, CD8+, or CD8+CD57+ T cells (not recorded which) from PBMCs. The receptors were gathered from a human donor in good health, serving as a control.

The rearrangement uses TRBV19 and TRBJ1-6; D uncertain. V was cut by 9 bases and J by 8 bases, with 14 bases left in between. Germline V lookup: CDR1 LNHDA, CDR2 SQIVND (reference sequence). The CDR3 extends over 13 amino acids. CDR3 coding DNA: TGTGCCAGCAGCCAAATGAGGGATTCACCCCTCCACTTT. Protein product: CASSQMRDSPLHF.

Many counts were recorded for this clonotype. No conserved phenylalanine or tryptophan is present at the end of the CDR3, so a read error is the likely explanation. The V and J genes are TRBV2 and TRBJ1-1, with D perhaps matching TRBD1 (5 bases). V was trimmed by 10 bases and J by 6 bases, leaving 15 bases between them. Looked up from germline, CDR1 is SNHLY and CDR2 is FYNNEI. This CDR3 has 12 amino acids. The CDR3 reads CATVWDGPEAFL. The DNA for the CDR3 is TGTGCCACCGTTTGGGACGGCCCTGAAGCTTTCCTT.

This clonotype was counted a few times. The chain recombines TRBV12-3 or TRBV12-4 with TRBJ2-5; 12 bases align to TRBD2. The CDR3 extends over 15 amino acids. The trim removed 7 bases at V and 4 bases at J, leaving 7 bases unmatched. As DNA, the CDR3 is TGTGCCAGCACATTGACGACTAGCGGGGGAGAGACCCAGTACTTC. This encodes CASTLTTSGGETQYF.

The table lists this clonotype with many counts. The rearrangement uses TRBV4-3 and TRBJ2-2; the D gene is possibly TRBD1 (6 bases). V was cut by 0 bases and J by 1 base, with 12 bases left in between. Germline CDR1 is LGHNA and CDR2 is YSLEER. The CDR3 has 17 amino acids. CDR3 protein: CASSQDPETGNTGELFF. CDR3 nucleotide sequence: TGCGCCAGCAGCCAAGATCCGGAGACAGGGAACACCGGGGAGCTGTTTTTT.

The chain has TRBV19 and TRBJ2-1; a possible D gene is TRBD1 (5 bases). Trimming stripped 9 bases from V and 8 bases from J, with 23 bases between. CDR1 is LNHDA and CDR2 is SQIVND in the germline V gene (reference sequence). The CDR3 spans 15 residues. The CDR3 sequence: CASSLPTQVTHEQFF. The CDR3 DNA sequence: TGTGCCAGCAGCCTACCGACACAGGTGACACATGAGCAGTTCTTC.